This is a list of T cell receptor beta chains from one sample in a study of Ad26.COV2.S vaccination and SARS-CoV-2 variants. Measured with immunoSEQ multiplex PCR; TCRdb has only the in-frame clones, and not every one. The sample lists about 98,000 clones; roughly 75% were seen once. Sequences were derived from peripheral blood, sampled after recovery from COVID-19. Receptors were obtained from a human donor who had recovered from COVID-19. Both conserved end residues are trimmed from each CDR3. Each record gives: V gene, J gene, CDR3 protein.

V gene: TRBV28; J gene: TRBJ2-5; CDR3 protein: ATGTKETQY
V gene: TRBV9; J gene: TRBJ1-1; CDR3 protein: ASSVDRFTEAF
V gene: TRBV24-1; J gene: TRBJ2-1; CDR3 protein: ATGTGSINEQF
V gene: TRBV27; J gene: TRBJ2-3; CDR3 protein: ASSLSILAGGSTDTQY
V gene: TRBV7-9; J gene: TRBJ2-5; CDR3 protein: ASSSETQY
V gene: TRBV18; J gene: TRBJ2-1; CDR3 protein: ASSLSTKGEQF
V gene: TRBV11-2; J gene: TRBJ1-2; CDR3 protein: ASSPPGQGVVNGYT
V gene: TRBV4-1; J gene: TRBJ1-3; CDR3 protein: ASSQALLSRDRRNTIY
V gene: TRBV28; J gene: TRBJ1-4; CDR3 protein: ASRGNEKLF
V gene: TRBV2; J gene: TRBJ1-6; CDR3 protein: ASNRNNSPLH
V gene: TRBV18; J gene: TRBJ2-5; CDR3 protein: ASSPVAGDQETQY
V gene: TRBV5-1; J gene: TRBJ2-1; CDR3 protein: ASLVDSNSYNEQF
V gene: TRBV10-3; J gene: TRBJ1-6; CDR3 protein: AISEGQGNSPLH
V gene: TRBV7-2; J gene: TRBJ1-3; CDR3 protein: ASSQRQGSGNTIY
V gene: TRBV7-9; J gene: TRBJ1-1; CDR3 protein: ASSLAGMNTEAF
V gene: TRBV4-1; J gene: TRBJ1-5; CDR3 protein: ASSQDPTGGWGNQPQH
V gene: TRBV7-2; J gene: TRBJ2-3; CDR3 protein: ASSLGGDRFTQY
V gene: TRBV6-5; J gene: TRBJ1-1; CDR3 protein: ASTATRQVRSEAF
V gene: TRBV2; J gene: TRBJ2-2; CDR3 protein: ASRDRNTGELF
V gene: TRBV6-5; J gene: TRBJ2-3; CDR3 protein: ASSYGGSTDTQY
V gene: TRBV4-3; J gene: TRBJ2-5; CDR3 protein: ASSQDWAPGETQY
V gene: TRBV28; J gene: TRBJ1-5; CDR3 protein: ATQGGNQPQH
V gene: TRBV7-9; J gene: TRBJ1-2; CDR3 protein: ASSLEGTGYRGYT
V gene: TRBV3-1/TRBV3-2; J gene: TRBJ2-7; CDR3 protein: ASSRSADSYEQY
V gene: TRBV19; J gene: TRBJ2-2; CDR3 protein: ASSSRDRRSGELF
V gene: TRBV29-1; J gene: TRBJ2-7; CDR3 protein: SALKLMGQTYEQY
V gene: TRBV7-9; J gene: TRBJ1-4; CDR3 protein: ASSFAAANEKLF
V gene: TRBV7-9; J gene: TRBJ1-3; CDR3 protein: ASSLDGVEGNTIY
V gene: TRBV6-1; J gene: TRBJ1-2; CDR3 protein: ASSEPQWIQGERDGYT
V gene: TRBV7-2; J gene: TRBJ2-7; CDR3 protein: ASSLLAGASYEQY
V gene: TRBV20-1; J gene: TRBJ2-1; CDR3 protein: SARDRVARGEQF
V gene: TRBV2; J gene: TRBJ1-5; CDR3 protein: ASRIDSGSNQPQH